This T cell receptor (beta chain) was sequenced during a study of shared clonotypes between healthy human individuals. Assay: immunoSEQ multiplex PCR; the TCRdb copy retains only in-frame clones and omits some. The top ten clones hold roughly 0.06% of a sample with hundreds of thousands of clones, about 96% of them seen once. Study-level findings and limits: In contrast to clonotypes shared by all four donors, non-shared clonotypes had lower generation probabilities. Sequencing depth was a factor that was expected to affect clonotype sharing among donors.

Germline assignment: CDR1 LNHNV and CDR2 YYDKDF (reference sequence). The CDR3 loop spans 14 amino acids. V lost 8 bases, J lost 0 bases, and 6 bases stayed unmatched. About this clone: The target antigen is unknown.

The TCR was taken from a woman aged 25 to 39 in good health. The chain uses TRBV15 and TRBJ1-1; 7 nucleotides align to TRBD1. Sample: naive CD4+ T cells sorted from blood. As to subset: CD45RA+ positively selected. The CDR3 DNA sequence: TGTGCCACCGACAAGGGGGCGGTGAACACTGAAGCTTTCTTT. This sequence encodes CATDKGAVNTEAFF.